This paragraph reports one T cell receptor beta chain. No antigen is known for it. The primer mix had 60 Vbeta and 13 Jbeta primers. Clones were read by immunoSEQ multiplex PCR, and TCRdb kept only the in-frame ones, dropping some. The data hold about 150,000 clones, with roughly 80% observed a single time. V lost 5 bases and J lost 1, with 18 bases in between. This CDR3 comprises 17 residues. CDR1 is LNHDA and CDR2 is SQIVND in the germline V gene (reference sequence). The record originates from a study of cytomegalovirus exposure and HLA in healthy donors. Study-wide results and limits: Previously analyzed data showed that most TCR beta V segments were productive at a frequency of about 87% or about 30%. In a later analysis, compared with equally common non-associated chains, HLA-associated beta chains were more expanded. Across all donors, roughly uniform sequencing depth was an assumption of the presence/absence analyses.

Sequenced: PBMCs. The TCR originated in a man aged 25-40 years in good health and CMV-seropositive. The gene calls are TRBV19 and TRBJ1-5; D is unresolved. The CDR3 protein is CASSWRRAVGSNQPQHF. The CDR3, as DNA: TGTGCCAGTAGTTGGCGCAGAGCGGTTGGGAGCAATCAGCCCCAGCATTTT.